The 20 T cell receptor beta chains below all came from one sample that was sequenced in a study of beta chain features in type 1 diabetes. Study-level findings and limits: All four CD4+ subsets of Type 1 diabetes patients contained TCRB CDR3s that were moderately but significantly shorter.

No cognate antigen is known for these TCRs. The whole isolated RNA underwent reverse transcription, so sequencing captured expressed TCRB transcripts. Sequenced by immunoSEQ multiplex PCR; TCRdb stores in-frame clones only, minus some. The repertoire consists of 120,000 or so clones, with roughly 17% occurring once and the leading ten covering 2.6%. The material sequenced was central memory CD4+ T cells from blood. These receptors all come from a man in his late teens or twenties with type 1 diabetes.

This sequence joins TRBV2 and TRBJ2-1, with D possibly being TRBD1 or TRBD2 (5 bases each). CDR1 SNHLY and CDR2 FYNNEI come from the germline V gene. This CDR3 comprises 15 residues. The V gene lost 3 bases and the J gene lost 0 bases, with 9 bases spanning the gap. The CDR3 DNA reads as TGTGCCAGCAGTGAGGGACGGACCTCCTACAATGAGCAGTTCTTC. Encoded protein: CASSEGRTSYNEQFF.

This CDR3 reads CAWRAPTGRYEQYF. The CDR3 DNA sequence: TGTGCCTGGAGGGCTCCGACAGGGAGGTACGAGCAGTACTTC. This chain links TRBV30 with TRBJ2-7; tentative D call: TRBD1 (7 bases). Germline V gives CDR1 GTSNPN, CDR2 SVGIG (reference sequence). Trimming took off 3 bases at V and 4 bases at J, with 16 bases between the two ends. CDR3 size: 14 residues.

This clone has just a few counts. V is TRBV30 and J is TRBJ2-5; 7 bases are a match to TRBD1. The germline gives CDR1 GTSNPN, CDR2 SVGIG (reference sequence). This CDR3 is 15 amino acids long. V lost 4 bases to trimming and J lost 3 bases; unmatched junction nucleotides: 11. The CDR3 nucleotides are TGTGCCTGGAACAACGGACAGGCGATTAAAGAGACCCAGTACTTC. It codes for CAWNNGQAIKETQYF.

This clone was counted a few times. The chain employs TRBV5-6 and TRBJ2-7; 7 nucleotides align to TRBD1. The V segment lost 0 bases and the J segment 5 bases; nucleotides outside the gene matches: 8. Germline values: CDR1 SGHDT, CDR2 YYEEEE. The length of the CDR3 is 15 residues. The CDR3 loop reads CASSLAPTGENEQYF. In nucleotides, the CDR3 is TGTGCCAGCAGCTTGGCCCCTACAGGGGAAAACGAGCAGTACTTC.

This clone has ten or more counts. The chain joins TRBV11-2 to TRBJ1-4; D is unresolved. V lost 3 bases and J 4 bases, leaving 9 bases between the germline ends. The CDR3 consists of 14 residues. Germline V gene data show CDR1 as SGHAT and CDR2 as FQNNGV. As DNA, the CDR3 is TGTGCCAGCAGCTTCGGGCAGTTTAATGAAAAACTGTTTTTT. Translation gives CASSFGQFNEKLFF.

This sequence joins TRBV5-1 and TRBJ2-7, with 9 bases matching TRBD1. This CDR3 spans 17 amino acids. V was pared by 2 bases and J by 4 bases, with 13 bases of the junction left unmatched. Germline V lookup: CDR1 SGHRS, CDR2 YFSETQ. The CDR3 loop is CASSFNWGQGVQYEQYF. As DNA, the CDR3 is TGCGCCAGCAGCTTCAACTGGGGACAGGGAGTCCAATACGAGCAGTACTTC. Full variable domain (remainder filled in from reference TRBV5-1 and TRBJ2-7): KAGVTQTPRYLIKTRGQQVTLSCSPISGHRSVSWYQQTPGQGLQFLFEYFSETQRNKGNFPGRFSGRQFSNSRSEMNVSTLELGDSALYLCASSFNWGQGVQYEQYFGPGTRLTVT.

This clone has a count of ten or more. The chain carries TRBV7-3 and TRBJ2-7; D perhaps matches TRBD1 (5 bases). The CDR3 runs to 14 residues. Germline-derived CDR1 and CDR2 are SGHTA and FQGTGA. Trimming cost V 4 bases and J 2 bases, with 12 bases left between them. The CDR3 DNA sequence: TGTGCCAGCAGCTCCTTCGACAGTCCCTACGAGCAGTACTTC. Amino acid sequence: CASSSFDSPYEQYF. Full variable domain (missing parts from reference TRBV7-3 and TRBJ2-7): GAGVSQTPSNKVTEKGKYVELRCDPISGHTALYWYRQSLGQGPEFLIYFQGTGAADDSGLPNDRFFAVRPEGSVSTLKIQRTERGDSAVYLCASSSFDSPYEQYFGPGTRLTVT.

The rearrangement uses TRBV7-2 and TRBJ2-5; either TRBD1 or TRBD2 may fit D (5 bases each). The CDR3 runs 14 residues. Between the trimmed V and J ends, which lost 1 base and 5 bases, there was a span of 11 bases. The germline V gene encodes CDR1 SGHTA and CDR2 FQGNSA. The DNA for the CDR3 is TGTGCCAGCAGCTTAGTGAGGGGACGGGAGACCCAGTACTTC. This encodes CASSLVRGRETQYF.

The genes are TRBV28 and TRBJ1-2, with D possibly matching TRBD1 (5 bases). Germline V CDR1 and CDR2: MDHEN, SYDVKM. Trimming took 10 bases from V and 2 from J, leaving 8 bases between them. This CDR3 is 11 amino acids long. The CDR3 region has the DNA TGTGCCACCACAGGAAACTATGGCTACACCTTC. Amino acid sequence: CATTGNYGYTF.

The chain is built from TRBV4-2 and TRBJ2-3, with TRBD2 identical over 7 bases. The CDR3 extends over 16 amino acids. Looked up from germline, CDR1 is LGHNA and CDR2 is YNFKEQ. With V trimmed by 1 base and J by 4 bases, 8 bases remained unmatched. The CDR3 region is CASSQGLAGASDTQYF. CDR3 coding DNA: TGTGCCAGCAGCCAAGGATTAGCGGGTGCATCAGATACGCAGTATTTT.

This clone has just a few counts. This sequence joins TRBV7-6 and TRBJ1-2; 10 nucleotides match TRBD1. CDR1 SGHVS and CDR2 FNYEAQ come from the germline V gene. The junction had 10 bases not matched to a gene; V was cut back by 4 bases and J by 5 bases. CDR3 length: 16 residues. The CDR3, as DNA: TGTGCCAGCAGCTATAAACCGGGACAGGGGATATATGGCTACACCTTC. Encoded protein: CASSYKPGQGIYGYTF.

The chain joins TRBV30 to TRBJ2-1; 9 bases fit TRBD2. J lost 4 bases, V lost 0 bases, and 4 bases had no gene match. CDR3 size: 15 residues. Germline-derived CDR1 and CDR2 are GTSNPN and SVGIG (reference sequence). CDR3 protein: CAWSVGSGRYNEQFF. The CDR3 coding sequence is TGTGCCTGGAGTGTAGGTAGCGGGAGATACAATGAGCAGTTCTTC.

About this clone itself: The sample has other DNA sequences that encode this CDR3 too. J is TRBJ2-5 and V is TRBV30; D may be TRBD1 (6 bases). Trimming took 0 bases from V and 4 from J, leaving 6 bases between them. This CDR3 has 12 residues. Germline assignment: CDR1 GTSNPN and CDR2 SVGIG (reference sequence). CDR3 in amino acids: CAWSVGGETQYF. The CDR3 DNA reads as TGTGCCTGGAGTGTAGGGGGAGAGACCCAGTACTTC.

This clone was observed many times. The chain employs TRBV28 and TRBJ2-2; D is perhaps TRBD1 (5 bases). The CDR3 has 15 amino acids. The V end was cut by 5 bases, the J end by 0 bases, with 10 bases between. In germline, CDR1 is MDHEN, CDR2 SYDVKM. CDR3 region: CASSRTLPNTGELFF. DNA of the CDR3: TGTGCCAGCAGTCGGACACTGCCGAACACCGGGGAGCTGTTTTTT. Full variable domain (outside the CDR3, taken from reference TRBV28 and TRBJ2-2): DVKVTQSSRYLVKRTGEKVFLECVQDMDHENMFWYRQDPGLGLRLIYFSYDVKMKEKGDIPEGYSVSREKKERFSLILESASTNQTSMYLCASSRTLPNTGELFFGEGSRLTVL.

This clone was observed a handful of times. The chain couples TRBV7-2 to TRBJ2-1, with 12 bases matching TRBD2. Germline assignment: CDR1 SGHTA and CDR2 FQGNSA. With V trimmed by 5 bases and J by 7 bases, 6 bases remained unmatched. The CDR3 consists of 15 residues. CDR3 DNA sequence: TGTGCCAGCAGCCCGGGACTAGCGGGTGGGAATGAGCAGTTCTTC. Protein sequence: CASSPGLAGGNEQFF.

The chain is built from TRBV7-7 and TRBJ1-4; D ambiguous. CDR1 is SSHAT and CDR2 is FNYEAQ in the germline V gene (reference sequence). The CDR3 has 13 residues. CDR3 coding DNA: TGTGCTAGCTCCCGCCAGGCGGGGGAAAAACTGTTTTTT. It encodes CASSRQAGEKLFF. Variable domain in full (rest from reference TRBV7-7 and TRBJ1-4): GAGVSQSPRYKVTKRGQDVTLRCDPISSHATLYWYQQALGQGPEFLTYFNYEAQPDKSGLPSDRFSAERPEGSISTLTIQRTEQRDSAMYRCASSRQAGEKLFFGSGTQLSVL.

This clone was observed a handful of times. CDR3 protein: CASSWTSGRATETQYF. CDR3 in DNA: TGCGCCAGCAGCTGGACTAGCGGGAGGGCCACGGAGACCCAGTACTTC. The chain couples TRBV5-1 to TRBJ2-5, with 15 bases fitting TRBD2. CDR3 length: 16 residues. Germline lookup yields CDR1 SGHRS and CDR2 YFSETQ. Unmatched junction bases numbered 5, after V lost 3 bases and J lost 5 bases.

This clone was seen a handful of times. Distinct nucleotide sequences in the sample also encode this CDR3. The chain couples TRBV30 to TRBJ2-1; 10 nucleotides line up with TRBD1. With V trimmed by 4 bases and J by 9 bases, 6 bases remained unmatched. The CDR3 runs 13 residues. The germline CDR1 and CDR2 sequences are GTSNPN and SVGIG (reference sequence). The CDR3, as DNA: TGTGCCTGGATGAGACAGGGGGCCGTTGAGCAGTTCTTC. As protein: CAWMRQGAVEQFF.

This clone was detected a few times. This chain joins TRBV30 and TRBJ1-3, with D possibly being TRBD1 (5 bases). The CDR3 totals 13 residues. V shed 4 bases and J shed 4 bases, with 11 bases lying between them. Germline assignment: CDR1 GTSNPN and CDR2 SVGIG (reference sequence). The DNA for the CDR3 is TGTGCCTGGACAACAGGCCGGGGAAACACCATATATTTT. Translated, it gives CAWTTGRGNTIYF.

CDR3 coding DNA: TGCGCCAGCAGCGCAGGGACTAGCGGCGGCACAGATACGCAGTATTTT. Protein: CASSAGTSGGTDTQYF. The chain is built from TRBV5-1 and TRBJ2-3, with TRBD2 matching 11 bases. CDR3 length equals 16 residues. Germline V gene sequence: CDR1 SGHRS, CDR2 YFSETQ. J gave up 1 base and V 4 bases, and 5 bases lay outside the gene matches. The full variable domain, its missing parts supplied by reference TRBV5-1 and TRBJ2-3, is KAGVTQTPRYLIKTRGQQVTLSCSPISGHRSVSWYQQTPGQGLQFLFEYFSETQRNKGNFPGRFSGRQFSNSRSEMNVSTLELGDSALYLCASSAGTSGGTDTQYFGPGTRLTVL.